These T cell receptor beta chains were read from a single sample in a study. Via MiXCR, TCRdb re-called the reads, giving one row per CDR3 protein. Seen here are thousands of distinct CDR3 sequences, about 10% observed once, and the top ten hold about 13%. The sequenced sample was CD4+ T cells from synovial fluid. These receptors were collected from a human donor with rheumatoid arthritis. Both conserved end residues are part of each CDR3. The D gene is left open where the match is weak. Rows give clone size only sometimes, using once, few, many, or a class for an expanded clone.

17	medium-sized	TRBV7-2	-	TRBJ2-1	CASSLDTAGAGSDEQFF	TGTGCCAGCAGCTTAGACACCGCCGGCGCGGGGTCCGATGAGCAGTTCTTC
14	medium-sized	TRBV28	TRBD2	TRBJ2-5	CASSFAGASETQYF	TGTGCCAGCAGTTTTGCGGGAGCATCAGAGACCCAGTACTTC
14	medium-sized	TRBV4-3	-	TRBJ2-2	CASSQEFRGGELFF	TGCGCCAGCAGCCAAGAATTCAGGGGCGGGGAGCTGTTTTTT
18	medium-sized	TRBV7-2	TRBD2	TRBJ2-3	CASSLVKRGLAGADTQYF	TGTGCCAGCAGCTTAGTTAAGCGGGGACTAGCGGGAGCAGATACGCAGTATTTT
12	medium-sized	TRBV20-1	-	TRBJ1-4	CSAQGLNEKLFF	TGCAGTGCTCAGGGCCTCAATGAAAAACTGTTTTTT
15	medium-sized	TRBV5-1	-	TRBJ2-1	CASSFSGSSYNEQFF	TGCGCCAGCAGCTTTTCCGGGAGCTCCTACAATGAGCAGTTCTTC
16	many	TRBV5-1	-	TRBJ1-1	CASSLTGPGGNTEAFF	TGCGCCAGCAGCTTAACAGGCCCGGGGGGGAACACTGAAGCTTTCTTT
17	many	TRBV4-2	TRBD2	TRBJ2-3	CASSQGGLADSTDTQYF	TGTGCCAGCAGCCAAGGGGGACTAGCAGATAGCACAGATACGCAGTATTTT
12	many	TRBV7-2	-	TRBJ2-1	CASSLVEVEQFF	TGTGCCAGCAGCTTAGTAGAGGTTGAGCAGTTCTTC
14	medium-sized	TRBV20-1	TRBD2	TRBJ2-3	CSASSGRARDTQYF	TGCAGTGCTAGTAGCGGGAGGGCCAGAGATACGCAGTATTTT
11	many	TRBV20-1	-	TRBJ1-1	CSAFRNTEAFF	TGCAGTGCCTTCAGGAACACTGAAGCTTTCTTT
13	many	TRBV28	-	TRBJ1-5	CASSLVGSQPQHF	TGTGCCAGCAGTTTGGTGGGGTCTCAGCCCCAGCATTTT
15	many	TRBV18	TRBD2	TRBJ2-1	CASSPGTSGNNEQFF	TGTGCCAGCTCACCGGGGACTAGCGGAAACAATGAGCAGTTCTTC
16	medium-sized	TRBV19	-	TRBJ1-2	CASSTWQGDTSYGYTF	TGTGCCAGTAGTACTTGGCAAGGGGATACGAGCTATGGCTACACCTTC
14	many	TRBV7-3	-	TRBJ1-2	CASSLIGEDYGYTF	TGTGCCAGCAGCTTAATCGGGGAAGACTATGGCTACACCTTC
15	large	TRBV30	TRBD2	TRBJ2-1	CAWSVGTSGTNEQFF	TGTGCCTGGAGTGTGGGGACTAGCGGGACTAATGAGCAGTTCTTC
15	many	TRBV5-1	-	TRBJ2-3	CASSKDGFYSDTQYF	TGCGCCAGCAGCAAGGACGGCTTCTACTCAGATACGCAGTATTTT
17	many	TRBV7-9	TRBD1	TRBJ2-1	CASSLGGGRTVYNEQFF	TGTGCCAGCAGCTTAGGAGGGGGCCGGACTGTGTACAATGAGCAGTTCTTC
13	-	TRBV28	TRBD1	TRBJ2-7	CATSGTGLDEQYF	TGTGCCACCTCCGGGACAGGGTTGGACGAGCAGTACTTC
17	many	TRBV7-2	TRBD2	TRBJ2-1	CASSLPTLAGRNNEQFF	TGTGCCAGCAGCTTACCGACACTAGCGGGACGAAACAATGAGCAGTTCTTC
15	few	TRBV4-3	-	TRBJ2-1	CASSLQSGLYNEQFF	TGCGCCAGCAGCCTGCAAAGCGGGTTATACAATGAGCAGTTCTTC
15	hyperexpanded	TRBV20-1	TRBD2	TRBJ2-1	CSAKVPGLAINEQFF	TGCAGTGCCAAAGTCCCGGGACTAGCTATTAATGAGCAGTTCTTC
14	medium-sized	TRBV4-2	TRBD1	TRBJ1-1	CASSQEGQRTEAFF	TGTGCCAGCAGCCAAGAGGGACAGAGGACTGAAGCTTTCTTT
15	many	TRBV5-4	-	TRBJ2-2	CASSLKGRNTGELFF	TGTGCCAGCAGCTTGAAAGGCCGTAACACCGGGGAGCTGTTTTTT
15	many	TRBV6-5	TRBD1	TRBJ2-7	CASSQAGTGGYEQYF	TGTGCCAGCAGTCAGGCCGGGACAGGGGGCTACGAGCAGTACTTC
17	medium-sized	TRBV10-1	TRBD1	TRBJ2-3	CASRPDPGTGGEGTQYF	TGCGCCAGCAGACCTGACCCCGGGACAGGGGGCGAAGGTACGCAGTATTTT
15	medium-sized	TRBV7-9	-	TRBJ2-1	CASSPQVGHNNEQFF	TGTGCCAGCAGTCCCCAGGTTGGACACAACAATGAGCAGTTCTTC
15	medium-sized	TRBV20-1	TRBD2	TRBJ2-1	CSALPGLAGVNEQFF	TGCAGTGCACTACCGGGACTAGCGGGAGTCAATGAGCAGTTCTTC
13	few	TRBV5-6	-	TRBJ1-1	CAIPITDTFEAFF	TGTGCCATCCCTATCACAGACACGTTTGAAGCTTTCTTT
15	medium-sized	TRBV28	TRBD1	TRBJ2-7	CASSLPWTGGNEQYF	TGTGCCAGCAGCCTACCTTGGACAGGGGGCAACGAGCAGTACTTC
12	medium-sized	TRBV6-6	-	TRBJ2-7	CATRAESYEQYF	TGTGCCACCAGAGCGGAGTCCTACGAGCAGTACTTC
14	many	TRBV15	-	TRBJ2-3	CATTLGRRADTQYF	TGTGCCACCACTTTGGGGAGGAGGGCAGATACGCAGTATTTT
15	many	TRBV18	-	TRBJ2-7	CASSPAATGHYEQYF	TGTGCCAGCTCACCTGCAGCGACAGGACATTACGAGCAGTACTTC
17	many	TRBV4-2	TRBD1	TRBJ2-7	CASSQDGAGTGFYEQYF	TGTGCCAGCAGCCAAGATGGGGCAGGGACAGGGTTCTACGAGCAGTACTTC
15	large	TRBV28	-	TRBJ1-3	CASSTDALLSNTIYF	TGTGCCAGCAGTACGGACGCGCTTCTGAGTAACACCATATATTTT
14	medium-sized	TRBV2	TRBD1	TRBJ2-3	CASSWDRVTDTQYF	TGTGCCAGCAGCTGGGACAGGGTCACAGATACGCAGTATTTT
13	medium-sized	TRBV4-2	-	TRBJ1-5	CASSQDTGQPQHF	TGTGCCAGCAGCCAAGATACTGGTCAGCCCCAGCATTTT
15	-	TRBV5-1	-	TRBJ1-3	CASSRGDRTGNTIYF	TGCGCCAGCAGCAGGGGGGACCGAACTGGAAACACCATATATTTT
13	medium-sized	TRBV20-1	-	TRBJ2-5	CSAPRLVYGTQYF	TGCAGTGCTCCGAGACTAGTTTACGGGACCCAGTACTTC
13	medium-sized	TRBV6-1	-	TRBJ2-1	CASSRSIDRKQFF	TGTGCCAGCAGTAGATCAATTGACAGAAAGCAGTTCTTC
16	medium-sized	TRBV29-1	TRBD2	TRBJ2-1	CSVVLAGGVTYNEQFF	TGCAGCGTTGTACTAGCGGGAGGCGTAACCTACAATGAGCAGTTCTTC
18	medium-sized	TRBV6-2/TRBV6-3	TRBD2	TRBJ2-7	CASRNPGTSGIITHEQYF	TGTGCCAGCAGGAATCCGGGGACTAGCGGGATAATTACGCACGAGCAGTACTTC
13	many	TRBV20-1	-	TRBJ2-1	CSARPSQGNEQFF	TGCAGTGCTCGACCCTCTCAGGGCAATGAGCAGTTCTTC
16	medium-sized	TRBV5-4	-	TRBJ2-5	CASSRAGEPTQETQYF	TGTGCCAGCAGCCGGGCAGGGGAACCCACCCAAGAGACCCAGTACTTC
15	medium-sized	TRBV27	TRBD1	TRBJ2-1	CASSLRGQGHNEQFF	TGTGCCAGCAGTTTGAGGGGACAGGGCCACAATGAGCAGTTCTTC
13	medium-sized	TRBV7-6	-	TRBJ1-2	CASSAPGGRGYTF	TGTGCCAGCAGCGCCCCAGGAGGGCGTGGCTACACCTTC
14	medium-sized	TRBV20-1	TRBD2	TRBJ2-3	CSATAGVEADTQYF	TGCAGTGCTACAGCGGGAGTCGAGGCAGATACGCAGTATTTT
15	medium-sized	TRBV7-2	-	TRBJ1-6	CASSSETAYNSPLHF	TGTGCCAGCAGCTCCGAGACAGCCTATAATTCACCCCTCCACTTT
13	-	TRBV7-9	-	TRBJ1-2	CASREPENYGYTF	TGTGCCAGCAGGGAGCCCGAGAATTATGGCTACACCTTC
14	once	TRBV6-5	-	TRBJ2-6	CASKYSGGANVLTF	TGTGCCAGCAAATACTCGGGGGGGGCCAACGTCCTGACTTTC
14	medium-sized	TRBV28	-	TRBJ2-6	CASSESSGANVLTF	TGTGCCAGCAGTGAGAGTTCCGGGGCCAACGTCCTGACTTTC
14	few	TRBV29-1	TRBD1	TRBJ1-4	CSVGGGQGGEKLFF	TGCAGCGTTGGGGGGGGACAGGGCGGTGAAAAACTGTTTTTT
13	medium-sized	TRBV19	-	TRBJ2-5	CASSGGGGETQYF	TGTGCCAGCTCCGGCGGAGGAGGAGAGACCCAGTACTTC